The 29 T cell receptor beta chains in this list originate from one sample, sequenced in a study of blood T cell repertoires in COVID-19. Profiling relied on immunoSEQ multiplex PCR, and the TCRdb table lists in-frame clones only, not all of them. Here the sample spans around 360,000 clones, roughly 87% being singletons. The sample comprised PBMCs or T cells enriched from blood (not recorded which). The origin of the receptors is a woman aged 25 to 39 who had recovered from COVID-19.

The chain couples TRBV27 to TRBJ2-7; 8 bases match TRBD2. Germline assignment: CDR1 MNHEY and CDR2 SMNVEV (reference sequence). This CDR3 is built from 15 residues. The trim removed 1 base at V and 5 bases at J, leaving 7 bases unmatched. CDR3 DNA: TGTGCCAGCAGTTTATTAGGGACTAGATATGACGAGCAGTACTTC. Amino acid sequence: CASSLLGTRYDEQYF.

This chain joins TRBV6-5 and TRBJ1-2, with a tentative D call TRBD1 (6 bases). The germline V gene encodes CDR1 MNHEY and CDR2 SVGAGI. CDR3 size: 15 residues. Trimming pared 7 bases from V and 0 bases from J, leaving 15 bases between. The CDR3 here is CASNGRGVANYGYTF. The CDR3 DNA reads TGTGCCAGCAATGGCAGGGGAGTTGCTAACTATGGCTACACCTTC.

The chain combines TRBV9 with TRBJ2-5; tentative D call: TRBD2 (7 bases). CDR1 is SGDLS, CDR2 YYNGEE, per germline. This CDR3 region has 15 residues. Between the trimmed V and J ends, which lost 4 bases and 5 bases, there was a span of 18 bases. The CDR3 region has the DNA TGTGCCAGCAGCCTGGGGGAGGGGGACGGGGAGACCCAGTACTTC. It yields the protein CASSLGEGDGETQYF.

Regarding this clone: Other DNA sequences in the sample encode the same CDR3. V usage is TRBV5-1 and J usage is TRBJ1-4; D remains ambiguous. V lost 2 bases to trimming and J lost 5 bases, with 7 bases between them. Germline loops: CDR1 SGHRS, CDR2 YFSETQ. The CDR3 contains 13 residues. DNA of the CDR3: TGCGCCAGCAGCTTCGGCGGGAATGAAAAACTGTTTTTT. Protein product: CASSFGGNEKLFF.

The V and J genes are TRBV4-1 and TRBJ2-2; D remains ambiguous. V lost 0 bases to trimming and J lost 1 base, with 6 bases between them. The CDR3 loop spans 15 amino acids. Per the germline V gene, CDR1 is MGHRA and CDR2 is YSYEKL. In nucleotides, the CDR3 is TGCGCCAGCAGCCAAGAGCGGCTGAACACCGGGGAGCTGTTTTTT. Protein product: CASSQERLNTGELFF.

This sequence joins TRBV7-9 and TRBJ2-1; 7 bases match TRBD2. Germline CDR1 reads SEHNR; CDR2 reads FQNEAQ (reference sequence). The length of the CDR3 is 15 residues. Trimming cost V 3 bases and J 4 bases; bases outside gene matches: 6. CDR3 coding DNA: TGTGCCAGCAGCTTCGAAGGGGAGGGGTACAATGAGCAGTTCTTC. This translates into CASSFEGEGYNEQFF. Complete variable domain (other parts from reference TRBV7-9 and TRBJ2-1): DTGVSQNPRHKITKRGQNVTFRCDPISEHNRLYWYRQTLGQGPEFLTYFQNEAQLEKSRLLSDRFSAERPKGSFSTLEIQRTEQGDSAMYLCASSFEGEGYNEQFFGPGTRLTVL.

J is TRBJ1-3 and V is TRBV2, with 10 bases matching TRBD1. J was trimmed by 10 bases and V by 2 bases; bases with no gene match: 2. The CDR3 totals 13 residues. Germline assignment: CDR1 SNHLY and CDR2 FYNNEI. The CDR3 loop is CASSEWTGGTIYF. The CDR3 nucleotides are TGTGCCAGCAGTGAATGGACAGGGGGGACCATATATTTT. The full variable domain, in which reference TRBV2 and TRBJ1-3 provide the parts outside the CDR3, is EPEVTQTPSHQVTQMGQEVILRCVPISNHLYFYWYRQILGQKVEFLVSFYNNEISEKSEIFDDQFSVERPDGSNFTLKIRSTKLEDSAMYFCASSEWTGGTIYFGEGSWLTVV.

This clone appeared a few times. This chain links TRBV2 with TRBJ2-7; D gene unclear. V was cut by 6 bases and J by 6 bases, with 12 bases left in between. CDR3 size: 12 residues. Germline V CDR1 and CDR2: SNHLY, FYNNEI. This CDR3 reads CASSYLVFEQYF. The CDR3 nucleotides are TGTGCCAGCAGCTACCTAGTTTTCGAGCAGTACTTC.

The chain uses TRBV5-1 and TRBJ1-1; TRBD1 is a possible D gene (5 bases). Germline loops: CDR1 SGHRS, CDR2 YFSETQ. CDR3 length equals 15 residues. The ends were cut back, 0 bases at V and 5 bases at J, with 14 bases in the middle. CDR3: CASSLVGPRGTEAFF. CDR3 DNA sequence: TGCGCCAGCAGCTTGGTGGGGCCCCGGGGGACTGAAGCTTTCTTT.

The chain joins TRBV19 to TRBJ1-1, with 7 bases fitting TRBD1. The CDR3 covers 13 residues. V gave up 4 bases and J gave up 3 bases; unmatched junction bases: 2. CDR1 LNHDA and CDR2 SQIVND come from the germline V gene (reference sequence). The CDR3 DNA reads as TGTGCCAGTAGTACCGACAGGGACACTGAAGCTTTCTTT. Its translation is CASSTDRDTEAFF.

V is TRBV18 and J is TRBJ2-5, with 10 bases matching TRBD2. The V gene end was trimmed by 6 bases and the J gene end by 0 bases; junction bases not matched to a gene: 7. The CDR3 runs 16 residues. The germline V gene has CDR1 KGHSH and CDR2 LQKENI. The CDR3 DNA reads TGTGCCAGCTCCCAAACTAGCGGGACTTACCAAGAGACCCAGTACTTC. Encoded protein: CASSQTSGTYQETQYF.

The chain carries TRBV7-8 and TRBJ2-3; 12 bases align to TRBD2. The CDR3 totals 16 residues. CDR1 SGHVS and CDR2 FQNEAQ come from the germline V gene. The junction had 4 bases not matched to a gene; V was cut back by 5 bases and J by 1 base. DNA for the CDR3: TGTGCCAGCAGCCTAAGACTAGCGGGAGGCACAGATACGCAGTATTTT. Protein sequence: CASSLRLAGGTDTQYF.

A note on this clone: Other DNA sequences in the sample encode the same CDR3. The rearrangement joins TRBV27 to TRBJ1-1; 10 bases map to TRBD1. CDR3 size: 15 residues. Germline CDR1 and CDR2: MNHEY and SMNVEV (reference sequence). Trimming cost V 3 bases and J 0 bases; bases outside gene matches: 1. CDR3 protein: CASSLTGGLNTEAFF. The CDR3 nucleotides are TGTGCCAGCAGTTTGACAGGGGGCTTGAACACTGAAGCTTTCTTT.

This chain uses TRBV19 with TRBJ1-3; D might be TRBD1 (5 bases). The CDR3 runs to 14 residues. The germline gives CDR1 LNHDA, CDR2 SQIVND (reference sequence). Between the trimmed V and J ends, which lost 11 bases and 1 base, there was a span of 15 bases. The chain's CDR3 is CAAFSPGSGNTIYF. CDR3 in DNA: TGTGCCGCCTTCTCGCCAGGGTCTGGAAACACCATATATTTT.

The chain has TRBV2 and TRBJ2-1; D remains ambiguous. CDR1 and CDR2 from the germline V gene are SNHLY and FYNNEI. CDR3 length equals 11 residues. Trimming removed 7 bases at V and 8 bases at J, with 9 bases between. The CDR3 DNA sequence: TGTGCCAGCAAAGTTGAGGATGAGCAGTTCTTC. Residues: CASKVEDEQFF.

This clone showed up just once. The chain carries TRBV29-1 and TRBJ1-6; a possible D gene is TRBD1 (5 bases). Germline CDR1 reads SQVTM; CDR2 reads ANQGSEA. Deletions cut 3 bases from V and 10 bases from J, with 19 bases between. The CDR3 is 15 residues long. The CDR3: CSVDKCYRMSSPLHF. In nucleotides, the CDR3 is TGCAGCGTTGATAAGTGCTACAGGATGAGCTCACCCCTCCACTTT.

The chain uses TRBV7-9 and TRBJ2-4; 11 bases agree with TRBD2. J gave up 4 bases and V 5 bases, and 10 bases lay outside the gene matches. The germline CDR1 and CDR2 sequences are SEHNR and FQNEAQ (reference sequence). The CDR3 sequence is 17 residues long. Written as DNA, the CDR3 is TGTGCCAGCAGCCTAGGTCCTGGGACTAGCGGAAAAAACATTCAGTACTTC. It yields the protein CASSLGPGTSGKNIQYF. Looking up the rest from reference TRBV7-9 and TRBJ2-4 gives the full variable domain: DTGVSQNPRHKITKRGQNVTFRCDPISEHNRLYWYRQTLGQGPEFLTYFQNEAQLEKSRLLSDRFSAERPKGSFSTLEIQRTEQGDSAMYLCASSLGPGTSGKNIQYFGAGTRLSVL.

The chain has TRBV6-1 and TRBJ2-3; a possible D gene is TRBD2 (6 bases). The germline V gene has CDR1 MNHNS and CDR2 SASEGT. The CDR3 runs 16 residues. The V and J ends lost 1 base and 4 bases respectively, with 15 bases between them. CDR3 DNA sequence: TGTGCCAGCAGTGAAGGAGCGGGTTCAGGCGCAGATACGCAGTATTTT. Translating it yields CASSEGAGSGADTQYF.

This clone appeared once. The chain recombines TRBV10-2 with TRBJ1-2; D may be TRBD1 (5 bases). Per germline, CDR1 WSHSY and CDR2 SAAADI. The CDR3 length is 14 residues. The V end was cut by 3 bases, the J end by 2 bases, with 10 bases between. Written as DNA, the CDR3 is TGCGCCAGCAGTGACGGGGGGACCAACTATGGCTACACCTTC. This encodes CASSDGGTNYGYTF.

V is TRBV7-9 and J is TRBJ2-5, with a tentative D call TRBD2 (5 bases). The V end was cut by 1 base, the J end by 3 bases, with 6 bases between. The germline CDR1 and CDR2 sequences are SEHNR and FQNEAQ (reference sequence). CDR3 length equals 13 residues. CDR3 region: CASSLVTKETQYF. In nucleotides, the CDR3 is TGTGCCAGCAGCTTAGTGACTAAAGAGACCCAGTACTTC.

The rearrangement links TRBV10-3 to TRBJ1-3, with TRBD1 identical over 7 bases. The CDR3 has 17 residues. V lost 0 bases and J lost 0; bases outside the gene matches: 5. Germline CDR1 reads ENHRY; CDR2 reads SYGVKD. The CDR3 loop reads CAISESRDSGSGNTIYF. CDR3 nucleotides: TGTGCCATCAGTGAGTCGAGGGACAGTGGCTCTGGAAACACCATATATTTT.

CDR3 DNA: TGTGCCAGCAGTTTATATTCCTGGCCCAATGAATATCAGCCCCAGCATTTT. It specifies CASSLYSWPNEYQPQHF. The chain joins TRBV27 to TRBJ1-5; D is ambiguous. This CDR3 has 17 residues. The germline V gene encodes CDR1 MNHEY and CDR2 SMNVEV (reference sequence). Trimming took off 1 base at V and 5 bases at J, with 18 bases between the two ends.

CDR3 sequence reads: CASSQVPWSSGNTIYF. The CDR3 nucleotides read TGTGCCAGCAGCCAAGTCCCCTGGAGCTCTGGAAACACCATATATTTT. The chain employs TRBV14 and TRBJ1-3; no firm D call. CDR3 length: 16 residues. Germline-derived CDR1 and CDR2 are SGHDN and FVKESK. The germline V and J ends were trimmed by 1 base and 0 bases, with 10 bases remaining between them.

The genes are TRBV25-1 and TRBJ1-5; no firm D call. Germline lookup yields CDR1 MGHDK and CDR2 SYGVNS. Trimming removed 3 bases from V and 2 bases from J, with 8 bases in between. There are 14 residues in the CDR3. CDR3 nucleotides: TGTGCCAGCAGTGACACGAGGGGCAATCAGCCCCAGCATTTT. Its protein product is CASSDTRGNQPQHF.

In its sample, this clone was seen once. The gene calls are TRBV4-1 and TRBJ2-1; D is possibly TRBD1 (5 bases). Between the trimmed V and J ends, which lost 4 bases and 0 bases, there was a span of 10 bases. This CDR3 is built from 15 residues. Germline V lookup: CDR1 MGHRA, CDR2 YSYEKL. CDR3 loop: CASSPAGISYNEQFF. The CDR3 DNA is TGCGCCAGCAGCCCGGCAGGGATCTCCTACAATGAGCAGTTCTTC.

The chain joins TRBV13 to TRBJ1-6; weak D call: TRBD1 (5 bases). The V end lost 0 bases, the J end lost 7 bases, and 10 bases lay between the germline ends. The germline V gene has CDR1 PRHDT and CDR2 FYEKMQ (reference sequence). This CDR3 contains 15 residues. CDR3: CASSLGAGRNSPLHF. In DNA form, the CDR3 reads TGTGCCAGCAGCTTAGGGGCAGGGAGGAATTCACCCCTCCACTTT.

This clone was recorded only once. The rearrangement links TRBV27 to TRBJ2-1; D perhaps matches TRBD2 (6 bases). V dropped 6 bases and J dropped 10 bases, with 13 bases sitting between them. Germline CDR1 and CDR2: MNHEY and SMNVEV (reference sequence). This CDR3 contains 12 residues. The CDR3 loop is CASSRQGGEQFF. The CDR3 nucleotides are TGTGCCAGCAGCCGACAAGGAGGGGAGCAGTTCTTC.

CDR3 protein: CASSLSRGGLSGANVLTF. The CDR3 coding sequence is TGCGCCAGCAGCTTGTCTAGAGGGGGCCTCTCTGGGGCCAACGTCCTGACTTTC. The genes are TRBV5-1 and TRBJ2-6, with 7 nucleotides matching TRBD1. Germline V lookup: CDR1 SGHRS, CDR2 YFSETQ. V lost 1 base to trimming and J lost 0 bases; unmatched junction nucleotides: 7. This CDR3 is built from 18 residues.

This chain connects TRBV27 to TRBJ2-7; 8 positions match TRBD2. Unmatched junction bases numbered 10, after V lost 9 bases and J lost 6 bases. Per germline, CDR1 MNHEY and CDR2 SMNVEV (reference sequence). The CDR3 has 13 amino acids. The CDR3 sequence is CASPGLGWREQYF. The CDR3 coding sequence is TGTGCCAGTCCGGGACTAGGGTGGCGCGAGCAGTACTTC.